The sequence of this T cell receptor (beta chain) was determined in a study of T cells after yellow fever vaccination. General study results and limits: Post-booster repertoires contained most primary-vaccination clones again (96% CD4, about 90% CD8).

MiXCR, applied by TCRdb to the 5' RACE reads, yields one record per CDR3 protein. The data contain about 63,000 distinct CDR3 sequences, 6.5% to 9% of them singletons. Worth noting for this clonotype: Its antigen remains unknown.

The sequence derives from a man aged 25-45 years who received the YFV17D yellow fever vaccine. Sequencing was performed on CD8+ T cells sorted from PBMCs, taken 15 days after the yellow fever booster vaccination.

CDR3 sequence reads: CASSPDLSGGHPYEQYF. Here the CDR3 DNA reads TGTGCCAGCTCACCAGACCTTAGCGGGGGTCACCCCTACGAGCAGTACTTC. The chain recombines TRBV18 with TRBJ2-7; the match to TRBD2 covers 9 bases. Unmatched junction bases numbered 10, after V lost 2 bases and J lost 2 bases. The length of the CDR3 is 17 residues. Germline V lookup: CDR1 KGHSH, CDR2 LQKENI.